The present T cell receptor (beta chain) was sequenced within a study of memory CD4+ T cells and cytomegalovirus serostatus. Study background: Of the healthy Belgian adults, under 10 were CMV seropositive and about two dozen seronegative. Study-wide results and caveats: Suggested: most of the CMV-linked TCR signature lies in CD4+ memory cells.

Trimming removed 5 bases at V and 1 base at J, with 9 bases between. Looked up from germline, CDR1 is SGHNT and CDR2 is YYREEE (reference sequence). This CDR3 is 14 amino acids long. Original handling: Out-of-frame sequences were removed, leaving 2,204,828 distinct TCRbeta sequences. Data came from immunoSEQ multiplex PCR; TCRdb stores just in-frame clones and leaves some out. V and J calls and clone size come straight from that table; D and trimming were deduced from the DNA. The sample lists 70,000 to 90,000 clones, about 78% occurring once. Single viable CD3+CD4+CD8-CD45RO+ cells were sorted as the memory CD4+ T cells. Donors' CMV status reflects serum IgG against pp150, pp28, p38, p52. As concerns this clone: No antigen is known for it.

This sequence was found in an adult in good health and CMV-seropositive. J is TRBJ2-2 and V is TRBV5-4, with D perhaps TRBD1 or TRBD2 (6 bases each). The specimen sequenced was memory CD4+ T cells from blood. Here the CDR3 DNA reads TGTGCCAGCAGGGCGGGACAGAACACCGGGGAGCTGTTTTTT. Amino acid sequence: CASRAGQNTGELFF.